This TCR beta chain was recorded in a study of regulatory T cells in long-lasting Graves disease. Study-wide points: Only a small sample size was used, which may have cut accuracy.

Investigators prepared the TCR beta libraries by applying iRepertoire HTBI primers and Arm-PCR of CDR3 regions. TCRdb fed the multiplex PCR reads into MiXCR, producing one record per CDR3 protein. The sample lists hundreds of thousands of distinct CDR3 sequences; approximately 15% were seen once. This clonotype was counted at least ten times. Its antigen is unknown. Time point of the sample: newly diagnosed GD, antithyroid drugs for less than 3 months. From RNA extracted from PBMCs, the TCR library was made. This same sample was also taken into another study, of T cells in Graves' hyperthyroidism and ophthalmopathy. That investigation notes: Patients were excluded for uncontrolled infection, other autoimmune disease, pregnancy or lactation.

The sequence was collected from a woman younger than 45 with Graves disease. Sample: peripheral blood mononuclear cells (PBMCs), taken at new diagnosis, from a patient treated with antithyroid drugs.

CDR3 sequence reads: CASRDGQTGSYEQYF. CDR3 sequence (DNA): TGTGCCAGCAGGGACGGACAGACGGGTTCCTACGAGCAGTACTTC. The chain joins TRBV12-3 or TRBV12-4 to TRBJ2-7, with D perhaps matching TRBD1 (6 bases). V dropped 6 bases and J dropped 1 base, with 16 bases sitting between them. The CDR3 spans 15 residues.